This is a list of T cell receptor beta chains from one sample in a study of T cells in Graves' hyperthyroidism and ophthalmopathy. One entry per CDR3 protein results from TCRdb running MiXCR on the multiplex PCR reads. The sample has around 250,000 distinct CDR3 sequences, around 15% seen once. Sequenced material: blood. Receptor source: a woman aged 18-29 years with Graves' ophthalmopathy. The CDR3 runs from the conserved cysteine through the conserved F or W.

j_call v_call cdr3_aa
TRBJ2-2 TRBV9 CASSVESSGNGELFF
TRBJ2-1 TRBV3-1 CASSQGTGDYNEQFF
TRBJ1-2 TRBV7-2 CASSLAFRIGYTF
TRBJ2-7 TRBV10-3 CAISPKGPGRAEQYF
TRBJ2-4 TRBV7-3 CASSITSGAKNIQYF
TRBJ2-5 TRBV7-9 CASSSGLAGLQETQYF
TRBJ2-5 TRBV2 CASSLAGSGIQYF
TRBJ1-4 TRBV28 CASSLSTGTAIATNEKLFF
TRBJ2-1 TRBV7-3 CASSLAGGEEQFF
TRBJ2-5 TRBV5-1 CASSSGGWDLQETQYF
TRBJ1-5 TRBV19 CASSILTGDQPQHF
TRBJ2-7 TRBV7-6 CASSLVLIGRTSGRAGNEQYF
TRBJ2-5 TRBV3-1 CASSQGLAETQYF
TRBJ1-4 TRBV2 CASSEGTSNEKLFF
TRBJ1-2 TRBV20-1 CSARDLTASNYGYTF
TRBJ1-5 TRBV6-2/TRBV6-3 CASNKRSSLQPQHF
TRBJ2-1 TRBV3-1 CASSQDLGGGYNEQFF
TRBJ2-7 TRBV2 CASSERRGRIDEQYF
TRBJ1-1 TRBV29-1 CSADLQGVVSAFF
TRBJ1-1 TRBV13 CASSSGTDNTEAFF
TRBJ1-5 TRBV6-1 CASSPGGGPSNQPQHF
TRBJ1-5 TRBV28 CASSYRTAGSRQPQHF
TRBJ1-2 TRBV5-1 CASSPAIGPDGYTF
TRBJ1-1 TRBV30 CAWSVGAGATEAFF
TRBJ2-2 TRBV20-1 CSGLGQGMSGELFF
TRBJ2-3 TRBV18 CASSRLAGVKVHTQYF
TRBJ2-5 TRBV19 CASIGETQYF
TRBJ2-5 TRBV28 CASNPTVRTSVQETQYF
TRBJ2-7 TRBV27 CASSKQGGWEQYF
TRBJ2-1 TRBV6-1 CASSEVGLAGGGEQFF
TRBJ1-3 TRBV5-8 CASSLDLLSGNTIYF
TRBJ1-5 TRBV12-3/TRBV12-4 CASSFMDHDQPQHF